Presented here are 23 T cell receptor beta chains from one specimen sequenced in a study of shared clonotypes between healthy human individuals. The data were produced by immunoSEQ multiplex PCR, yet TCRdb's version contains in-frame clones alone and is incomplete. The sample lists approximately 470,000 clones, 78% seen once, with approximately 12% in the top ten. Sequenced input: PBMCs. The receptors come from a woman between 40 and 55 years old in good health. Some clones in this sample may be carry-over from other donors' samples.

This CDR3 reads CASSLGAGADTQYF. CDR3 bases: TGTGCCAGCAGCTTAGGGGCAGGGGCGGATACGCAGTATTTT. This rearrangement joins TRBV7-2 to TRBJ2-3, with D maybe TRBD1 (6 bases). V was cut by 1 base and J by 6 bases, with 11 bases left in between. The CDR3 spans 14 residues. Germline lookup yields CDR1 SGHTA and CDR2 FQGNSA.

The V gene is TRBV18, the J gene TRBJ1-1; D is unresolved. Germline loops: CDR1 KGHSH, CDR2 LQKENI. This CDR3 has 14 residues. Trimming pared 1 base from V and 9 bases from J, leaving 15 bases between. In nucleotides, the CDR3 is TGTGCCAGCTCACCACGCGAAGGGAACCTTAAAGCTTTCTTT. This encodes CASSPREGNLKAFF.

This rearrangement joins TRBV5-1 to TRBJ2-1; weak D call: TRBD2 (6 bases). Germline V lookup: CDR1 SGHRS, CDR2 YFSETQ. With 4 bases removed from V and 2 bases from J, the gap between germline ends came to 10 bases. The CDR3 runs to 14 residues. In DNA, the CDR3 is TGCGCCAGCAGCGTCGGGGGACCCTACAATGAGCAGTTCTTC. Translating gives CASSVGGPYNEQFF.

This clone has only a few counts. The J gene is TRBJ2-1, the V gene TRBV5-1; D unresolved. This CDR3 has 13 residues. The germline CDR1 and CDR2 sequences are SGHRS and YFSETQ. V shed 0 bases and J shed 7 bases, with 8 bases lying between them. This CDR3 is CASSLGQLNEQFF. The CDR3 region has the DNA TGCGCCAGCAGCTTGGGCCAATTAAATGAGCAGTTCTTC.

This rearrangement joins TRBV7-2 to TRBJ1-4; 7 bases match TRBD1. CDR3 length: 14 residues. Trimming at V came to 5 bases and at J to 7 bases, leaving 7 bases not matched to a gene. Germline values: CDR1 SGHTA, CDR2 FQGNSA. CDR3 coding DNA: TGTGCCAGCAGCCCGACAGGGCTGAGTGAAAAACTGTTTTTT. This encodes CASSPTGLSEKLFF.

This clone was counted only a few times. The V call is TRBV5-6, the J call TRBJ1-5; D unresolved. The germline V gene has CDR1 SGHDT and CDR2 YYEEEE. The CDR3 is 13 residues long. V was trimmed by 0 bases and J by 7 bases, leaving 8 bases between them. The CDR3 coding sequence is TGTGCCAGCAGCTTGGGGGCAGGACAGCCCCAGCATTTT. It yields the protein CASSLGAGQPQHF. Full variable domain (outside the CDR3, taken from reference TRBV5-6 and TRBJ1-5): DAGVTQSPTHLIKTRGQQVTLRCSPKSGHDTVSWYQQALGQGPQFIFQYYEEEERQRGNFPDRFSGHQFPNYSSELNVNALLLGDSALYLCASSLGAGQPQHFGDGTRLSIL.

V is TRBV5-4 and J is TRBJ2-6, with D unresolved. V was shortened by 4 bases and J by 0 bases, with 11 bases between the two germline ends. Per the germline V gene, CDR1 is SGHNT and CDR2 is YYREEE (reference sequence). CDR3 length equals 16 residues. The CDR3 DNA reads as TGTGCCAGCAGCGTTCCCCACCTCTCTGGGGCCAACGTCCTGACTTTC. Encoded protein: CASSVPHLSGANVLTF.

The J gene is TRBJ2-2, the V gene TRBV10-1, with 12 bases aligning to TRBD2. The J segment lost 5 bases and the V segment lost 6 bases, leaving 7 bases of the junction unmatched. This CDR3 contains 16 residues. CDR1 is WNHNN and CDR2 is SYGVQD in the germline V gene (reference sequence). CDR3 nucleotide sequence: TGCGCCAGCAGCCCCCGGACTAGCGGGACGACCGGGGAGCTGTTTTTT. This codes for CASSPRTSGTTGELFF.

This chain connects TRBV5-6 to TRBJ2-1; 7 bases agree with TRBD2. This CDR3 region has 14 residues. The J segment lost 0 bases and the V segment lost 7 bases, leaving 4 bases of the junction unmatched. Germline loops: CDR1 SGHDT, CDR2 YYEEEE. CDR3 DNA sequence: TGTGCCAGCCGATCTAGCGGCTCCTACAATGAGCAGTTCTTC. Amino acids: CASRSSGSYNEQFF.

Points on this clone: One junction end does not reproduce the germline sequence, and a read error may be involved. V and J are TRBV6-6 and TRBJ2-7; possibly TRBD2 for D (5 bases). The CDR3 totals 12 residues. CDR1 is MNHNY and CDR2 is SVGAGI in the germline V gene (reference sequence). The chain's CDR3 is CQQNPGTYEQYF. The CDR3 nucleotides are TGCCAGCAAAACCCGGGGACCTACGAGCAGTACTTC.

CDR3 in DNA: TGTGCCAGCAGTGAAGTCGGGGCCACCGGGGAGACCCAGTACTTC. This encodes CASSEVGATGETQYF. This rearrangement joins TRBV6-1 to TRBJ2-5; the D gene could be TRBD1 or TRBD2 (5 bases each). Trimming took 1 base from V and 5 from J, leaving 14 bases between them. The CDR3 loop spans 15 amino acids. Germline V gives CDR1 MNHNS, CDR2 SASEGT.

This clone was seen only a few times. The chain carries TRBV6-4 and TRBJ2-3; TRBD2 matches 10 bases. Germline CDR1 is MRHNA and CDR2 is SNTAGT. The CDR3 loop spans 16 amino acids. J lost 0 bases, V lost 4 bases, and 4 bases had no gene match. CDR3: CASSAWTSGSTDTQYF. The CDR3 nucleotides read TGTGCCAGCAGTGCTTGGACTAGCGGTAGCACAGATACGCAGTATTTT.

This clone was recorded a few times. This chain uses TRBV15 with TRBJ2-3; D possibly uses TRBD1 or TRBD2 (5 bases each). Germline V gene data show CDR1 as LNHNV and CDR2 as YYDKDF (reference sequence). V was pared by 1 base and J by 4 bases, with 12 bases between. This CDR3 comprises 15 residues. CDR3 coding DNA: TGTGCCACCAGCAGAGGCGCCGGGACCTCAGATACGCAGTATTTT. Protein product: CATSRGAGTSDTQYF.

A few counts support this clone. The rearrangement links TRBV11-3 to TRBJ1-1, with D unclear. With 4 bases removed from V and 1 base from J, the gap between germline ends came to 7 bases. The V gene's germline CDR1 is SGHNT and CDR2 YENEEA. The CDR3 has 13 residues. CDR3 nucleotides: TGTGCCAGCAGCTCCCGACGGAACACTGAAGCTTTCTTT. Its protein is CASSSRRNTEAFF.

The genes are TRBV18 and TRBJ1-3; D is perhaps TRBD1 (6 bases). Germline lookup yields CDR1 KGHSH and CDR2 LQKENI. V dropped 3 bases and J dropped 0 bases, with 12 bases sitting between them. This CDR3 contains 16 residues. The CDR3 spells CASSPGGTISGNTIYF. The CDR3 coding sequence is TGTGCCAGCTCACCGGGCGGGACAATCTCTGGAAACACCATATATTTT. The complete variable domain, with remaining parts taken from reference TRBV18 and TRBJ1-3, reads NAGVMQNPRHLVRRRGQEARLRCSPMKGHSHVYWYRQLPEEGLKFMVYLQKENIIDESGMPKERFSAEFPKEGPSILRIQQVVRGDSAAYFCASSPGGTISGNTIYFGEGSWLTVV.

The rearrangement uses TRBV4-2 and TRBJ1-2; the D is unclear. This CDR3 is built from 14 residues. Germline V gene lookup returns CDR1 LGHNA and CDR2 YNFKEQ. V gave up 0 bases and J gave up 2 bases, with 7 bases separating them. This CDR3 is CASSQDVGNYGYTF. The CDR3 nucleotides are TGTGCCAGCAGCCAAGATGTCGGGAACTATGGCTACACCTTC.

This clone has only a few counts. J is TRBJ1-1 and V is TRBV27; 10 nucleotides align to TRBD1. The CDR3 runs to 14 residues. After removal of 5 bases from V and 5 bases from J, the junction contained 5 bases not matched to a gene. CDR1 is MNHEY and CDR2 is SMNVEV in the germline V gene (reference sequence). CDR3 residues: CASSRDRGRTEAFF. Written as DNA, the CDR3 is TGTGCCAGCAGTCGAGACAGGGGGCGAACTGAAGCTTTCTTT.

This clone has a single count. The chain carries TRBV28 and TRBJ2-3, with 16 bases identical to TRBD2. CDR1 is MDHEN and CDR2 is SYDVKM in the germline V gene. J lost 2 bases, V lost 3 bases, and 2 bases had no gene match. This CDR3 is 17 amino acids long. The CDR3 nucleotides read TGTGCCAGCAGTTTGGGACTAGCGGGAGGGCTCACAGATACGCAGTATTTT. Protein sequence: CASSLGLAGGLTDTQYF.

J is TRBJ2-7 and V is TRBV7-2; 7 bases align to TRBD2. Germline lookup yields CDR1 SGHTA and CDR2 FQGNSA. The CDR3 loop spans 17 amino acids. V lost 0 bases and J lost 0; bases outside the gene matches: 8. CDR3 sequence (DNA): TGTGCCAGCAGCTTAGCCCTTTCTAGCGGCAGCTCCTACGAGCAGTACTTC. This sequence encodes CASSLALSSGSSYEQYF.

The chain uses TRBV2 and TRBJ1-2; a possible D gene is TRBD1 (5 bases). The germline V gene encodes CDR1 SNHLY and CDR2 FYNNEI. The CDR3 is 14 residues long. Trimming shortened V by 2 bases and J by 4 bases, and 11 bases separated the two germline ends. The DNA for the CDR3 is TGTGCCAGCAGTGAATGGGGGGGTGGCTATGGCTACACCTTC. Protein: CASSEWGGGYGYTF.

This clone showed up many times. V usage is TRBV7-8 and J usage is TRBJ2-3; tentatively, D is TRBD2 (5 bases). Between the trimmed V and J ends, which lost 4 bases and 6 bases, there was a span of 17 bases. The length of the CDR3 is 15 residues. CDR1 SGHVS and CDR2 FQNEAQ come from the germline V gene. CDR3 protein: CASSSLGSPEDTQYF. The CDR3 DNA follows: TGTGCCAGCAGCTCACTAGGCTCCCCGGAGGATACGCAGTATTTT.

The gene calls are TRBV5-1 and TRBJ1-1; D unclear. There are 15 residues in the CDR3. V was pared by 4 bases and J by 1 base, with 14 bases between. CDR1 is SGHRS, CDR2 YFSETQ, per germline. CDR3 sequence reads: CASSRDPLANTEAFF. The CDR3 DNA sequence: TGCGCCAGCAGCCGAGATCCTTTAGCGAACACTGAAGCTTTCTTT. Looking up the rest from reference TRBV5-1 and TRBJ1-1 gives the full variable domain: KAGVTQTPRYLIKTRGQQVTLSCSPISGHRSVSWYQQTPGQGLQFLFEYFSETQRNKGNFPGRFSGRQFSNSRSEMNVSTLELGDSALYLCASSRDPLANTEAFFGQGTRLTVV.

This clone was seen a handful of times. Since a much larger clone is just one base distant, this may be a read error. Other DNA sequences in this sample translate to the same CDR3. The gene calls are TRBV28 and TRBJ2-1; D is unresolved. The length of the CDR3 is 13 residues. Looked up from germline, CDR1 is MDHEN and CDR2 is SYDVKM. Trimming left V 2 bases short and J 1 base short, with 3 bases between. The CDR3 loop reads CASSLDSYNEQFF. The CDR3 DNA sequence: TGTGCCAGCAGTTTAGATTCCTACAATGAGCAGTTCTTC.